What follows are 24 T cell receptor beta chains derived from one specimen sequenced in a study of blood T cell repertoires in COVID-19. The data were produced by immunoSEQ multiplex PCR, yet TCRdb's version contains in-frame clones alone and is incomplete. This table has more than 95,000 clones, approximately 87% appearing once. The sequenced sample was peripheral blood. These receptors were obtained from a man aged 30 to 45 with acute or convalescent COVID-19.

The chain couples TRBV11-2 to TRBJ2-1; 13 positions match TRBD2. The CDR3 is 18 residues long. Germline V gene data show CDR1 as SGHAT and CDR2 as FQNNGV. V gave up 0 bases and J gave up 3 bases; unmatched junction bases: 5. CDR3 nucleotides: TGTGCCAGCAGCTTAGAGAGTGGACTAGCGGGAGTCTACAATGAGCAGTTCTTC. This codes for CASSLESGLAGVYNEQFF.

CDR3 coding DNA: TGCGCCAGCAGCCAGGGGACAGGGAGGGGCACTGAAGCTTTCTTT. Protein product: CASSQGTGRGTEAFF. The rearrangement uses TRBV5-1 and TRBJ1-1; 9 nucleotides match TRBD1. The ends lost 4 bases at V and 4 bases at J; junction bases unmatched: 8. Germline CDR1 SGHRS, CDR2 YFSETQ. This CDR3 has 15 residues. Together with reference TRBV5-1 and TRBJ1-1, the CDR3 gives the full variable domain: KAGVTQTPRYLIKTRGQQVTLSCSPISGHRSVSWYQQTPGQGLQFLFEYFSETQRNKGNFPGRFSGRQFSNSRSEMNVSTLELGDSALYLCASSQGTGRGTEAFFGQGTRLTVV.

CDR3: CSVKVGDIGTGELFF. Written as DNA, the CDR3 is TGCAGCGTTAAAGTGGGAGATATTGGCACCGGGGAGCTGTTTTTT. This chain uses TRBV29-1 with TRBJ2-2; D might be TRBD2 (5 bases). This CDR3 contains 15 residues. Looked up from germline, CDR1 is SQVTM and CDR2 is ANQGSEA. V lost 5 bases, J lost 4 bases, and 17 bases lay in between.

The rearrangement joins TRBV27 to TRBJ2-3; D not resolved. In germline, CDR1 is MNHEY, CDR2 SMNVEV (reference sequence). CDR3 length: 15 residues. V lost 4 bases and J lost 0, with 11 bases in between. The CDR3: CASSSTQASTDTQYF. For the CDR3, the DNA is TGTGCCAGCAGTTCAACGCAAGCTAGCACAGATACGCAGTATTTT.

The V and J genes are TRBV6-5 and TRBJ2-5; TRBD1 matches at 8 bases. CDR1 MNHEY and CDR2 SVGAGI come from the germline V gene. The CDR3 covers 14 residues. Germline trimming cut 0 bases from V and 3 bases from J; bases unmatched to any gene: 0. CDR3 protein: CASSYSTGEETQYF. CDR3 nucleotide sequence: TGTGCCAGCAGTTACTCGACAGGGGAAGAGACCCAGTACTTC.

CDR3 in DNA: TGCAGCGTTTGGGCCCCTCTCTACAATGAGCAGTTCTTC. Translated: CSVWAPLYNEQFF. The genes are TRBV29-1 and TRBJ2-1; D not resolved. CDR1 SQVTM and CDR2 ANQGSEA come from the germline V gene. The CDR3 spans 13 residues. V was trimmed by 5 bases and J by 3 bases, leaving 11 bases between them.

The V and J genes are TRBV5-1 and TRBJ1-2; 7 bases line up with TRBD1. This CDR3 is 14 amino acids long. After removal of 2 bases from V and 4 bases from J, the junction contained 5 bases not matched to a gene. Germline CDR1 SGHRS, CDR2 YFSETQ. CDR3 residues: CASSFEQGTYGYTF. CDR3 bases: TGCGCCAGCAGCTTCGAACAGGGGACCTATGGCTACACCTTC.

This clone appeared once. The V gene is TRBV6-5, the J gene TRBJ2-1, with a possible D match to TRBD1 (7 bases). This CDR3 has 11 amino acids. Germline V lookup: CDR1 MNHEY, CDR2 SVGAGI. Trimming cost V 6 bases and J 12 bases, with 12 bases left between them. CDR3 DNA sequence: TGTGCCAGCAGCCAGGGGGACTCGCAGTTCTTC. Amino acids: CASSQGDSQFF.

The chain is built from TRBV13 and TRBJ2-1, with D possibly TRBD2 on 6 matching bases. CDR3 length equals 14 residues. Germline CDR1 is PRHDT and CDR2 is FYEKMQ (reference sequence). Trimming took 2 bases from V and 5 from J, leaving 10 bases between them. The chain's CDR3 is CASSLQGLNNEQFF. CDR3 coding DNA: TGTGCCAGCAGCTTACAGGGACTCAACAATGAGCAGTTCTTC.

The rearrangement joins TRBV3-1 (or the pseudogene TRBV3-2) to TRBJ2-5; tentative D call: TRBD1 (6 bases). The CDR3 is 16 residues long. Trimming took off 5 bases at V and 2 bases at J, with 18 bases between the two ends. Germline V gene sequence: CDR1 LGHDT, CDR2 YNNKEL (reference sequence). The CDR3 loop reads CASSRNFPGQQETQYF. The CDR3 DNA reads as TGTGCCAGCAGCAGGAACTTTCCGGGACAACAAGAGACCCAGTACTTC.

CDR3 loop: CASSEVGQPRNYGYTF. The CDR3, as DNA: TGTGCCAGCAGTGAAGTGGGACAGCCTCGAAACTATGGCTACACCTTC. V gene TRBV6-1 combines with J gene TRBJ1-2; 7 bases are a match to TRBD1. CDR3 length equals 16 residues. The germline V gene has CDR1 MNHNS and CDR2 SASEGT. Trimming cost V 1 base and J 2 bases; bases outside gene matches: 7.

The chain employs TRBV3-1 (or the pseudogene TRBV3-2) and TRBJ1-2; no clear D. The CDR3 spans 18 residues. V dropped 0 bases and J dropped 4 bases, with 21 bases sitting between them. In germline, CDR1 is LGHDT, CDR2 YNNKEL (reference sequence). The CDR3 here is CASSQDSTAGRRAYGYTF. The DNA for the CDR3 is TGTGCCAGCAGCCAAGATTCAACAGCGGGCCGGAGGGCCTATGGCTACACCTTC.

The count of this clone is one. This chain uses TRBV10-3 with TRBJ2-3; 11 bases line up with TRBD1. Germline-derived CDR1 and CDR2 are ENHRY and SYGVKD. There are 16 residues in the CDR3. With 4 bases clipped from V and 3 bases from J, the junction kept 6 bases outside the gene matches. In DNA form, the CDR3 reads TGTGCCATCAGTGCAAGGGACAGGGGGGGTACAGATACGCAGTATTTT. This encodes CAISARDRGGTDTQYF.

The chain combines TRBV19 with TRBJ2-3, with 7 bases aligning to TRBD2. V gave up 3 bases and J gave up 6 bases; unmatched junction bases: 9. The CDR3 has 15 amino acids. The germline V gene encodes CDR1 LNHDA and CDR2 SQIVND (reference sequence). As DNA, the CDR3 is TGTGCCAGTAGTATTGCCAGCGGGGTGGCGGATACGCAGTATTTT. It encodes CASSIASGVADTQYF.

CDR3: CASSYEGARNTEAFF. The CDR3 nucleotides are TGTGCCAGCAGCTATGAGGGGGCGCGGAACACTGAAGCTTTCTTT. The gene calls are TRBV7-9 and TRBJ1-1; 7 bases map to TRBD1. The germline V gene encodes CDR1 SEHNR and CDR2 FQNEAQ (reference sequence). Germline trimming cut 4 bases from V and 1 base from J; bases unmatched to any gene: 6. The CDR3 totals 15 residues.

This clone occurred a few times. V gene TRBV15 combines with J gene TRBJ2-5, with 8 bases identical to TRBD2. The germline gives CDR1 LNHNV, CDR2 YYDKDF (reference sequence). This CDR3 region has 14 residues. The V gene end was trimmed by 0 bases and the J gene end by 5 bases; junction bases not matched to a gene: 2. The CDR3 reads CATSRDLAGETQYF. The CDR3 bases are TGTGCCACCAGCAGAGATCTAGCGGGTGAGACCCAGTACTTC.

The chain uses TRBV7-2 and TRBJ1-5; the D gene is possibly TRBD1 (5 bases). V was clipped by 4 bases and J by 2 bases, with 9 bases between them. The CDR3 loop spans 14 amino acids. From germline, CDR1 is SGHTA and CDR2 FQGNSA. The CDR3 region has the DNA TGTGCCAGCAGCTACCTAGGGGGCAATCAGCCCCAGCATTTT. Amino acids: CASSYLGGNQPQHF. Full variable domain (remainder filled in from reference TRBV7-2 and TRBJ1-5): GAGVSQSPSNKVTEKGKDVELRCDPISGHTALYWYRQSLGQGLEFLIYFQGNSAPDKSGLPSDRFSAERTGGSVSTLTIQRTQQEDSAVYLCASSYLGGNQPQHFGDGTRLSIL.

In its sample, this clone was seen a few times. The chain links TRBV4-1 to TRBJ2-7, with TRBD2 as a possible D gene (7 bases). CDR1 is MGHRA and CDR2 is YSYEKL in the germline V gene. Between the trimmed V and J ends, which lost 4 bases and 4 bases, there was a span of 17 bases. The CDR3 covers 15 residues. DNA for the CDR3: TGCGCCAGCAGCCGGACGGCGGGGGCCATATACGAGCAGTACTTC. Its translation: CASSRTAGAIYEQYF.

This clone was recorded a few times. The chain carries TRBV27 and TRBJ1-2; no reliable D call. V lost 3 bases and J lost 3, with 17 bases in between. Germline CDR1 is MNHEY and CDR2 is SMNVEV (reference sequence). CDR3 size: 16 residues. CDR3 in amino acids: CASSFSLLAGYYGYTF. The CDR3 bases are TGTGCCAGCAGTTTTTCCCTCCTTGCGGGGTACTATGGCTACACCTTC.

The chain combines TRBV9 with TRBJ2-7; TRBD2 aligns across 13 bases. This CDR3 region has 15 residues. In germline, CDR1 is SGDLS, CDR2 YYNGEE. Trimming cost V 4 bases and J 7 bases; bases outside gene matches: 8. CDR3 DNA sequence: TGTGCCAGCAGCTCCGGGACTAGCGGGGCCTTAGAGCAGTACTTC. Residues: CASSSGTSGALEQYF.

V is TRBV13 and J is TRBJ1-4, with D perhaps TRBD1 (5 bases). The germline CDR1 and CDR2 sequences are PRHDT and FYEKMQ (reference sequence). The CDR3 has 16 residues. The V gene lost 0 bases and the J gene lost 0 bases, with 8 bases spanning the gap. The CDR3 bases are TGTGCCAGCAGCTTAGGGACAGTCGCAACTAATGAAAAACTGTTTTTT. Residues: CASSLGTVATNEKLFF.

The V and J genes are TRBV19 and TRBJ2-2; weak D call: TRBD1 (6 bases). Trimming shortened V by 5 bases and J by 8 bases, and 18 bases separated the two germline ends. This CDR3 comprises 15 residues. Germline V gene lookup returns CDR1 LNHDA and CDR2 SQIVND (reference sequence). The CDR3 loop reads CASSSHRVAHGELFF. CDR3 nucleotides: TGTGCCAGTAGTTCCCACAGGGTGGCGCATGGGGAGCTGTTTTTT.

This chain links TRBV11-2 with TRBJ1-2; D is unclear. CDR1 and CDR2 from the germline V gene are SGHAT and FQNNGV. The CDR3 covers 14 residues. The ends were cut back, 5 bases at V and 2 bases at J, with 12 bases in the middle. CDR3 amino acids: CASSPRFSNYGYTF. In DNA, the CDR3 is TGTGCCAGCAGCCCCCGTTTTAGCAACTATGGCTACACCTTC.

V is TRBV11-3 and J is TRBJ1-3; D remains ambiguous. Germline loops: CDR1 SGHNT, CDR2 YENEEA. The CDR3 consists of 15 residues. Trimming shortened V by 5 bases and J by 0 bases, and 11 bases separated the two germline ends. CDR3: CASSHAHASGNTIYF. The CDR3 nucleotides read TGTGCCAGCAGCCACGCGCACGCCTCTGGAAACACCATATATTTT.